This TCR beta chain was documented in a study of T cell changes during pregnancy in multiple sclerosis (dated by TCRdb to the late 2010s). Turning to the overall study: Changes in the T cell repertoire over the course of pregnancy were examined in this study in women with multiple sclerosis.

Remarks on this clone: The antigen it recognizes is unknown. Base qualities are missing; no much larger clone stands one base away.

Libraries were built with the immunoSEQ multiplex PCR assay. Imported from immuneACCESS, the table was reduced by TCRdb to in-frame sequences with V and J called. These copies leave out some clones; in studies compared against another copy, an unresolved V gene accounts for under half, and the cause of the remainder is not known. Counted in this sample were 40,000 to 45,000 clones; roughly 90% of them appeared once. The biggest ten clones account for roughly 0.55% of the sample. CDR1 and CDR2 are read off the germline V gene as SGHTA and FQGTGA. Ends trimmed: V by 4 bases, J by 10 bases; bases unmatched to a gene: 4. The CDR3 starts with the cysteine, ends with the phenylalanine, and has 14 residues. Only the CDR3 portion is preserved as DNA: 42 bases, with reading frame beginning at the first base.

The rearrangement combines TRBV7-3 with TRBJ2-3; 14 bases in the junction line up with TRBD2. Sequencing was performed on CD4+ T cells from peripheral blood mononuclear cells, taken in the third trimester of pregnancy. The receptor was derived from a female donor with multiple sclerosis, enrolled in a pregnancy study. The CDR3 protein: CASSSGLAGVPQYF. The nucleotide sequence is TGTGCCAGCAGCTCGGGACTAGCGGGAGTCCCGCAGTATTTT.